This T cell receptor (beta chain) is drawn from a study of blood T cell repertoires in COVID-19. Study information: From T cells, B-cell-depleted T cells, or PBMCs came the material, which was cDNA or gDNA.

Germline loops: CDR1 LNHDA, CDR2 SQIVND (reference sequence). The junction had 4 bases not matched to a gene; V was cut back by 1 base and J by 5 bases. This CDR3 contains 14 residues. Under the authors' procedure: Nucleated cell number was recorded as an estimate derived from reference gene primer amplification. Measured with immunoSEQ multiplex PCR; TCRdb has only the in-frame clones, and not every one. That table is the source of V, J and clone size, and D and trimming were worked out from the DNA. Among some 400,000 clones, nearly 90% were seen once, and the ten largest hold 1.5% to 2%. Ages ranged from about 18 to 89 years, with residence in some 25 US areas. Cohort 3 recovered donors had two negative PCRs, clearance, or symptom resolution. This clone was counted once.

J is TRBJ2-5 and V is TRBV19, with 7 bases identical to TRBD2. The sequence derives from a woman in her 30s who had recovered from COVID-19. Specimen: PBMCs or T cells enriched from blood (not recorded which). CDR3 protein: CASSIAGGRETQYF. For the CDR3, the DNA is TGTGCCAGTAGTATAGCGGGAGGCCGGGAGACCCAGTACTTC.